Described below is a single T cell receptor (beta chain) sequence and its context. Its antigen is as yet unknown. Though nominally healthy at sampling, donors likely had unrecorded immune exposures. It was with 60 Vbeta and 13 Jbeta primers that the PCR ran. The data were produced by immunoSEQ multiplex PCR, yet TCRdb's version contains in-frame clones alone and is incomplete. This sample carries roughly 180,000 clones, 78% of them seen once, and the ten largest clones take 2.9%. This specimen comes from a study of cytomegalovirus exposure and HLA in healthy donors. Trimming stripped 0 bases from V and 4 bases from J, with 10 bases between. The CDR3 runs 14 residues. Germline V lookup: CDR1 SGHKS, CDR2 YYEKEE (reference sequence). Study-level results: Links to common viral pathogens appeared, in a later analysis, for several of the most significant clusters.

The TCR was taken from a female donor in good health and CMV-seronegative. Specimen: PBMCs. The chain carries TRBV5-5 and TRBJ1-2; D ambiguous. The CDR3 sequence is CASSLADFRYGYTF. The CDR3 nucleotides read TGTGCCAGCAGCTTGGCCGACTTCCGCTATGGCTACACCTTC. The variable domain in full, completed from reference TRBV5-5 and TRBJ1-2, reads DAGVTQSPTHLIKTRGQQVTLRCSPISGHKSVSWYQQVLGQGPQFIFQYYEKEERGRGNFPDRFSARQFPNYSSELNVNALLLGDSALYLCASSLADFRYGYTFGSGTRLTVV.